This T cell receptor (beta chain) was recorded in a study of blood T cell repertoires in COVID-19. In the authors' workflow: Counts of nucleated cells, estimated from reference gene primer amplification, were obtained. Sequencing used immunoSEQ multiplex PCR; TCRdb keeps in-frame clones, though not all of them. That table furnishes V, J and clone size, whereas the DNA furnished D and trimming. The data show roughly 120,000 clones, with about 84% seen just once and about 5.4% held by the top ten. This clone was seen more than once but under ten times. This clonotype was sampled from a human donor in a cohort sampled during active COVID-19. Sequenced sample: peripheral blood.

The CDR3 sequence is CASRSGLNEQYF. The CDR3 DNA sequence: TGTGCCAGTAGGTCAGGCTTAAACGAGCAGTACTTC. The genes are TRBV19 and TRBJ2-7; D not certain. CDR3 length equals 12 residues. Trimming stripped 6 bases from V and 5 bases from J, with 11 bases between. Germline-derived CDR1 and CDR2 are LNHDA and SQIVND (reference sequence).